This T cell receptor beta chain comes out of a study of graft-versus-host responses after intestinal transplantation. Study-level information: Multivisceral, liver-intestinal, or isolated intestinal transplants were performed in recipients. Each recipient received anti-thymocyte globulin induction, then tacrolimus and steroids for around three years.

Study-level points and caveats: GvH clones were found in recipient marrow; some appeared first in ileum or blood. Association was observed between peak circulating GvH clone levels and early post-transplant HvG declines.

CDR3 length: 14 residues. Germline lookup yields CDR1 LGHNA and CDR2 YSLEER. The J segment lost 3 bases and the V segment lost 3 bases, leaving 1 base of the junction unmatched. Grafts had their tissue processed, releasing intraepithelial and lamina propria lymphocytes. Sequenced by immunoSEQ multiplex PCR; TCRdb stores in-frame clones only, minus some. The sample has 15,000 or so clones; over 75% are singletons. Concerning this clone itself: The antigen remains unidentified.

The source is a human patient who received an intestinal transplant, so some T cells may come from the graft donor. Specimen: ileum tissue, collected 27 days after intestinal transplant. The chain has TRBV4-3 and TRBJ1-1; 10 nucleotides align to TRBD1. CDR3 coding DNA: TGCGCCAGCAGCCACGGGACAGGGGACACTGAAGCTTTCTTT. Its protein is CASSHGTGDTEAFF.